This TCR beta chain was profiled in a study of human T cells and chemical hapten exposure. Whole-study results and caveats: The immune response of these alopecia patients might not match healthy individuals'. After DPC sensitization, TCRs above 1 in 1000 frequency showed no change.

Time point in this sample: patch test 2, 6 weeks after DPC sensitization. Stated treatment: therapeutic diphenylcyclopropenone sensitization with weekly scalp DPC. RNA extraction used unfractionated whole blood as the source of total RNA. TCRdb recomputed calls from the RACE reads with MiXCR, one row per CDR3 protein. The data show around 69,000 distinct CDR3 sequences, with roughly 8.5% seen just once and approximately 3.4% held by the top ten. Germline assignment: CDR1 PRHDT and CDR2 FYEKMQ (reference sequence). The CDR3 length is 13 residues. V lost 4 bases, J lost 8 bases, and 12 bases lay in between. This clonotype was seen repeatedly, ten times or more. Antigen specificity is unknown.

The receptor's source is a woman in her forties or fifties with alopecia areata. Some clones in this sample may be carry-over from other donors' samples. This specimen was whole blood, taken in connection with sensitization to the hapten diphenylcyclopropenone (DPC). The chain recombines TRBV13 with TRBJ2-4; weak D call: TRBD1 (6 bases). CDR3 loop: CASSSGPGDIQYF. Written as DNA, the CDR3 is TGTGCCAGCAGCTCGGGACCAGGGGACATTCAGTACTTC.